This T cell receptor (beta chain) was recovered during a study of blood T cell repertoires in COVID-19 (dated by TCRdb to about 2020). Study-level background: Collaborator samples came from the United States, Italy and Spain and covered acute and convalescent phases of COVID-19. Where available, HLA class I and class II types were taken from metadata supplied by the sample provider and were not determined by assay-based typing. The sample metadata nearly always contained a de-identified subject ID, COVID-19 status, age in years and sex. Deeply sampled blood TCRbeta repertoires from subjects exposed to, actively infected with, or recovered from COVID-19 were included in the dataset. The repertoires were made available in a free public database intended to serve as a resource for research on the immune response to SARS-CoV-2. The samples were drawn from two sources: the first 160 participants of the ongoing ImmuneRACE study, and over 1,000 subjects contributed by 6 global collaborators. The material from the prospective study consisted of cDNA or gDNA derived from T cells, B-cell-depleted T cells, or PBMCs. The paper's findings and limits, for the study overall: The quantity of clinical and demographic metadata differed by source and by participant and was supplied without curation.

A word on this clone: There is no known antigen for this receptor. The record has no base qualities; no much larger clone is one base away.

Trimming leaves V shorter by 1 base and J shorter by 7 bases, with the junction holding 2 bases beyond the gene matches. Its CDR3 holds 15 amino acids, cysteine through phenylalanine. Here the CDR3 DNA is all that survives: 45 bases in frame from base 1. The CDR1 and CDR2 encoded by the germline V gene (reference sequence) are SGHKS and YYEKEE. TCRbeta CDR3 regions were amplified from genomic DNA using the immunoSEQ Assay, a bias-controlled multiplex PCR. Under the source paper's analysis protocol: The number of nucleated cells in each sample was estimated from the amplification of reference gene primers within the assay. Sequence reads were collapsed and filtered to measure the absolute abundance of every unique TCRbeta CDR3 rearrangement. Productive Simpson clonality was computed per sample as the square root of Simpson's diversity index over productive rearrangements. The table was pulled from immuneACCESS by TCRdb, which kept in-frame rearrangements only. Such tables lose some clones; where checked, under half of the loss comes from unresolved V genes, and the rest has no known cause. The V and J calls and the clone size are those of that table, but D and trimming were determined from the DNA. The sample yields 100,000 to 150,000 clones; about 79% were counted once. Over 15% of the sample is taken by the ten largest.

Whole blood was collected in K2EDTA tubes by collaborating institutions according to the institutions' own protocols. For TCRbeta analysis, collaborators shipped samples in one of three forms: frozen whole blood, isolated PBMCs, or DNA extracted from either of those sample types. This clonotype was obtained from a woman aged 50 to 60 with acute or convalescent COVID-19. What was sequenced was peripheral blood. The sequence joins TRBV5-5 to TRBJ1-6; the junction holds 10 bases that match TRBD1. The CDR3 has the sequence CASSLSGQGNSPLHF. The sequence in DNA is TGTGCCAGCAGCTTGTCGGGACAGGGGAATTCACCCCTCCACTTT.